This entry is about one T cell receptor beta chain. This record belongs to a study of blood T cell repertoires in COVID-19. Study processing details: Estimation of nucleated cell counts relied on the amplification of reference gene primers. Some clones are missing from TCRdb's copy, which holds only in-frame ones; the method was immunoSEQ multiplex PCR. V, J and clone size are taken as reported in that table, and D and trimming were inferred from the DNA itself. The sample consists of roughly 400,000 clones, roughly 88% of them appearing once. Shortly before study entry, within 2 weeks, exposed participants had met a COVID-19 case. The sequence was obtained from a young woman who had been exposed to COVID-19. Sequencing was carried out using PBMCs or T cells enriched from blood (not recorded which).

The CDR3 nucleotides are TGTGCCAGTAGTACCGGGGGACTTTCGGCAAGGAATCAGCCCCAGCATTTT. It translates to CASSTGGLSARNQPQHF. V is TRBV19 and J is TRBJ1-5; TRBD1 is a possible D gene (5 bases). Germline CDR1 is LNHDA and CDR2 is SQIVND (reference sequence). V was trimmed by 4 bases and J by 4 bases, leaving 20 bases between them. This CDR3 has 17 amino acids. The variable domain in full, completed from reference TRBV19 and TRBJ1-5, reads DGGITQSPKYLFRKEGQNVTLSCEQNLNHDAMYWYRQDPGQGLRLIYYSQIVNDFQKGDIAEGYSVSREKKESFPLTVTSAQKNPTAFYLCASSTGGLSARNQPQHFGDGTRLSIL.